The 8 T cell receptor beta chains presented below share a single source sample, sequenced in a study of cytomegalovirus exposure and HLA in healthy donors. PCR was performed using 60 Vbeta and 13 Jbeta primers. Sequencing was performed with immunoSEQ multiplex PCR; in TCRdb, only in-frame clones are kept and a portion is missing. The data contain almost 200,000 clones, roughly 72% of them singletons. Sequences were obtained from PBMCs. The source is a man younger than 40 in good health and CMV-seronegative.

The rearrangement links TRBV10-2 to TRBJ2-7; the match to TRBD1 covers 10 bases. There are 16 residues in the CDR3. The trim removed 7 bases at V and 4 bases at J, leaving 13 bases unmatched. Germline CDR1 reads WSHSY; CDR2 reads SAAADI. CDR3 protein: CASTIVPGQGLYEQYF. In nucleotides, the CDR3 is TGCGCCAGCACAATAGTACCGGGACAGGGGTTATACGAGCAGTACTTC.

This clone was found a few times. This chain uses TRBV6-5 with TRBJ1-1; D is perhaps TRBD1 (5 bases). CDR3 length equals 13 residues. V lost 6 bases and J lost 3, with 11 bases in between. Looked up from germline, CDR1 is MNHEY and CDR2 is SVGAGI. The CDR3 here is CASRWGRYTEAFF. The CDR3 DNA reads as TGTGCCAGCAGGTGGGGGAGGTACACTGAAGCTTTCTTT.

The chain employs TRBV6-1 and TRBJ2-7; 12 bases align to TRBD2. The CDR3 totals 15 residues. Germline loops: CDR1 MNHNS, CDR2 SASEGT. The ends lost 3 bases at V and 4 bases at J; junction bases unmatched: 4. The CDR3 spells CASSDVTSGSYEQYF. Here the CDR3 DNA reads TGTGCCAGCAGTGACGTGACTAGCGGGAGTTACGAGCAGTACTTC.

This clone was detected only a few times. The chain employs TRBV9 and TRBJ2-7; D unresolved. The CDR3 sequence is 15 residues long. V lost 0 bases, J lost 2 bases, and 12 bases lay in between. The V gene's germline CDR1 is SGDLS and CDR2 YYNGEE. Here the CDR3 DNA reads TGTGCCAGCAGCGTAGTGGCGGAAGGCACCTACGAGCAGTACTTC. Translating it yields CASSVVAEGTYEQYF.

Details on this clone: One end of the junction is discordant with germline, which a read error may explain. This chain uses TRBV30 with TRBJ2-7; 8 nucleotides match TRBD1. Germline-derived CDR1 and CDR2 are GTSNPN and SVGIG (reference sequence). The CDR3 extends over 16 amino acids. The CDR3 reads CTWSSNPGTGNYEQYF. CDR3 sequence (DNA): TGTACCTGGAGTTCAAATCCCGGGACAGGTAACTACGAGCAGTACTTC.

The CDR3 DNA is TGTGCCAGCTCACCGTCCAGTAACTCCTACAATGAGCAGTTCTTC. Protein sequence: CASSPSSNSYNEQFF. This chain links TRBV18 with TRBJ2-1, with D unclear. Trimming stripped 3 bases from V and 0 bases from J, with 9 bases between. Germline CDR1 reads KGHSH; CDR2 reads LQKENI. This CDR3 comprises 15 residues.

This clone appeared a single time. The genes are TRBV5-1 and TRBJ2-7, with TRBD1 matching 9 bases. Germline values: CDR1 SGHRS, CDR2 YFSETQ. The CDR3 sequence is 15 residues long. The V and J ends lost 4 bases and 0 bases, in that order; junction bases with no gene match: 5. The CDR3 reads CASSLGQGTSYEQYF. The CDR3 bases are TGCGCCAGCAGCCTCGGACAGGGGACCTCCTACGAGCAGTACTTC.

There are a few counts of this clone. The V gene is TRBV6-5, the J gene TRBJ1-5; D not certain. Germline V gene lookup returns CDR1 MNHEY and CDR2 SVGAGI. Trimming stripped 3 bases from V and 5 bases from J, with 11 bases between. CDR3 length equals 14 residues. This chain's CDR3 is CASSYQREDQPQHF. The CDR3 coding sequence is TGTGCCAGCAGTTATCAGAGAGAGGATCAGCCCCAGCATTTT.